The next 17 T cell receptor beta chains were all read from a single sample in a study of T cell responses to AZD1222 COVID-19 vaccine. Assay used: immunoSEQ multiplex PCR; TCRdb lists only in-frame clones, some missing. The sample lists approximately 120,000 clones; roughly nine tenths were seen once. Sequences were derived from peripheral blood, sampled 28 days after the second AZD1222 dose. These receptors all stem from an adult who received the AZD1222 COVID-19 vaccine.

The V and J genes are TRBV15 and TRBJ1-1, with a possible D match to TRBD1 (6 bases). Between the trimmed V and J ends, which lost 0 bases and 1 base, there was a span of 9 bases. The CDR3 runs to 15 residues. The germline CDR1 and CDR2 sequences are LNHNV and YYDKDF (reference sequence). The CDR3 region is CATSRDHRENTEAFF. CDR3 nucleotides: TGTGCCACCAGCAGAGACCACAGGGAGAACACTGAAGCTTTCTTT.

V usage is TRBV7-9 and J usage is TRBJ1-2; weak D call: TRBD1 (5 bases). Germline lookup yields CDR1 SEHNR and CDR2 FQNEAQ (reference sequence). The CDR3 loop spans 16 amino acids. Trimming stripped 4 bases from V and 8 bases from J, with 23 bases between. The CDR3: CASSSLLGRGVEGYTF. In DNA, the CDR3 is TGTGCCAGCAGCTCGCTACTCGGACGGGGGGTAGAGGGCTACACCTTC.

V and J are TRBV5-5 and TRBJ1-5, with D possibly being TRBD1 (6 bases). V lost 4 bases, J lost 0 bases, and 11 bases lay in between. In germline, CDR1 is SGHKS, CDR2 YYEKEE (reference sequence). The CDR3 has 15 amino acids. CDR3 nucleotides: TGTGCCAGCAGCGTTGCAGGGGTTAGCAATCAGCCCCAGCATTTT. This sequence encodes CASSVAGVSNQPQHF.

This clone has more than one count but fewer than ten. The gene calls are TRBV13 and TRBJ2-1; D not certain. CDR3 length equals 14 residues. The germline gives CDR1 PRHDT, CDR2 FYEKMQ (reference sequence). Trimming took off 6 bases at V and 2 bases at J, with 11 bases between the two ends. The CDR3 region has the DNA TGTGCCAGCAGAGTCGGAAGTACCTACAATGAGCAGTTCTTC. Translated, it gives CASRVGSTYNEQFF.

The V gene is TRBV19, the J gene TRBJ2-5; 9 bases are shared with TRBD2. V shed 3 bases, J shed 2 bases, and the junction held 4 bases outside the gene matches. Germline V gene sequence: CDR1 LNHDA, CDR2 SQIVND (reference sequence). The length of the CDR3 is 15 residues. The CDR3 sequence: CASSMISGGQETQYF. The CDR3 DNA reads as TGTGCCAGTAGTATGATTAGCGGGGGACAAGAGACCCAGTACTTC.

The chain combines TRBV4-3 with TRBJ1-2; D unclear. The CDR3 is made up of 18 amino acids. The germline V gene has CDR1 LGHNA and CDR2 YSLEER. Trimming took off 0 bases at V and 0 bases at J, with 17 bases between the two ends. Here the CDR3 reads CASSQDWRRPEANYGYTF. The DNA of the CDR3 is TGCGCCAGCAGCCAAGATTGGAGGAGGCCAGAAGCTAACTATGGCTACACCTTC.

Only one count was recorded for this clone. This rearrangement joins TRBV6-5 to TRBJ2-2; no definite D call. V lost 2 bases, J lost 0 bases, and 10 bases lay in between. The CDR3 sequence is 16 residues long. Germline V gives CDR1 MNHEY, CDR2 SVGAGI. CDR3 in DNA: TGTGCCAGCAGTTACGGGGTCCAGCCGAACACCGGGGAGCTGTTTTTT. Translated: CASSYGVQPNTGELFF.

In this sample, this clone turned up once. CDR3 sequence: CASSDPGLVREKLFF. CDR3 nucleotide sequence: TGTGCCAGCAGCGACCCAGGGTTGGTCCGTGAAAAACTGTTTTTT. This chain joins TRBV7-2 and TRBJ1-4, with a possible D match to TRBD1 (5 bases). CDR1 and CDR2 (germline): SGHTA, FQGNSA. V shed 5 bases and J shed 7 bases, with 17 bases lying between them. This CDR3 region has 15 residues.

This chain connects TRBV19 to TRBJ1-1; D uncertain. This CDR3 spans 13 amino acids. The germline CDR1 and CDR2 sequences are LNHDA and SQIVND (reference sequence). Trimming pared 5 bases from V and 5 bases from J, leaving 12 bases between. The CDR3 coding sequence is TGTGCCAGTAGTTTCCGCGAGTTAACTGAAGCTTTCTTT. This gives the protein CASSFRELTEAFF.

This chain joins TRBV7-9 and TRBJ1-1; 8 bases match TRBD1. This CDR3 has 16 residues. Trimming at V came to 5 bases and at J to 0 bases, leaving 8 bases not matched to a gene. Germline V gene data show CDR1 as SEHNR and CDR2 as FQNEAQ (reference sequence). CDR3 protein: CASSPKKGQVNTEAFF. The CDR3 nucleotides are TGTGCCAGCAGCCCAAAGAAGGGACAGGTGAACACTGAAGCTTTCTTT.

J is TRBJ1-1 and V is TRBV2; D gene ambiguous. Germline assignment: CDR1 SNHLY and CDR2 FYNNEI. V shed 5 bases and J shed 5 bases, with 12 bases lying between them. This CDR3 has 13 residues. CDR3 nucleotides: TGTGCCAGCAGTCGGACTGACTGGACTGAAGCTTTCTTT. This translates into CASSRTDWTEAFF. Full variable domain (rest looked up from reference TRBV2 and TRBJ1-1): EPEVTQTPSHQVTQMGQEVILRCVPISNHLYFYWYRQILGQKVEFLVSFYNNEISEKSEIFDDQFSVERPDGSNFTLKIRSTKLEDSAMYFCASSRTDWTEAFFGQGTRLTVV.

The V gene is TRBV10-3, the J gene TRBJ1-5, with 10 bases aligning to TRBD1. The J segment lost 8 bases and the V segment lost 7 bases, leaving 5 bases of the junction unmatched. The CDR3 runs 13 residues. Looked up from germline, CDR1 is ENHRY and CDR2 is SYGVKD. CDR3 coding DNA: TGTGCCATCACCCGGGACAGGGGTGAGCCCCAGCATTTT. As protein: CAITRDRGEPQHF.

There are a few counts of this clone. The V call is TRBV7-9, the J call TRBJ1-6; 8 bases match TRBD1. The CDR3 loop spans 14 amino acids. After removal of 5 bases from V and 8 bases from J, the junction contained 5 bases not matched to a gene. CDR1 and CDR2 (germline): SEHNR, FQNEAQ (reference sequence). The CDR3 nucleotides are TGTGCCAGCAGCCGGACAGGGTATGATTCACCCCTCCACTTT. It encodes CASSRTGYDSPLHF.

The chain uses TRBV12-5 and TRBJ2-3; D is undetermined. Germline CDR1 reads LGHNT; CDR2 reads FRNRAP. The CDR3 extends over 11 amino acids. With 5 bases removed from V and 3 bases from J, the gap between germline ends came to 3 bases. The CDR3 reads CASGLTDTQYF. The CDR3 region has the DNA TGTGCTAGTGGTCTGACAGATACGCAGTATTTT.

The rearrangement joins TRBV25-1 to TRBJ2-2, with D unclear. V gave up 5 bases and J gave up 6 bases, with 10 bases separating them. This CDR3 has 13 residues. Germline assignment: CDR1 MGHDK and CDR2 SYGVNS. CDR3 in DNA: TGTGCCAGCAGTTCAATTTCAGCCGGGGAGCTGTTTTTT. Translating gives CASSSISAGELFF.

The chain uses TRBV5-1 and TRBJ1-4; D ambiguous. Per germline, CDR1 SGHRS and CDR2 YFSETQ. This CDR3 has 13 amino acids. Trimming removed 0 bases at V and 5 bases at J, with 5 bases between. In DNA, the CDR3 is TGCGCCAGCAGCTTGGCCGGGAATGAAAAACTGTTTTTT. The encoded protein is CASSLAGNEKLFF. Combining the CDR3 with reference TRBV5-1 and TRBJ1-4 gives the whole variable domain KAGVTQTPRYLIKTRGQQVTLSCSPISGHRSVSWYQQTPGQGLQFLFEYFSETQRNKGNFPGRFSGRQFSNSRSEMNVSTLELGDSALYLCASSLAGNEKLFFGSGTQLSVL.

The rearrangement uses TRBV5-1 and TRBJ1-1; D ambiguous. The germline V gene encodes CDR1 SGHRS and CDR2 YFSETQ. V was cut by 4 bases and J by 3 bases, with 10 bases left in between. The CDR3 is made up of 13 amino acids. The CDR3 spells CASSLLGDTEAFF. CDR3 in DNA: TGCGCCAGCAGCCTGCTTGGGGACACTGAAGCTTTCTTT. Based on the CDR3 plus reference TRBV5-1 and TRBJ1-1, the full variable domain is KAGVTQTPRYLIKTRGQQVTLSCSPISGHRSVSWYQQTPGQGLQFLFEYFSETQRNKGNFPGRFSGRQFSNSRSEMNVSTLELGDSALYLCASSLLGDTEAFFGQGTRLTVV.